Each of the 11 T cell receptor beta chains below was sequenced from the same sample in a study of T cell changes during pregnancy in multiple sclerosis. TCRdb keeps only in-frame clones here, not all; method: immunoSEQ multiplex PCR. The sample shows more than 90,000 clones, around 90% of them seen only once. Material: peripheral blood, obtained in the first trimester of pregnancy. Receptor source: a female donor with multiple sclerosis, enrolled in a pregnancy study.

The rearrangement links TRBV7-2 to TRBJ1-5; D gene uncertain. V lost 5 bases to trimming and J lost 0 bases, with 14 bases between them. Germline CDR1 reads SGHTA; CDR2 reads FQGNSA. The CDR3 has 16 residues. The CDR3, as DNA: TGTGCCAGCAGCGCGGGAACCGCGAGTAGCAATCAGCCCCAGCATTTT. Residues: CASSAGTASSNQPQHF.

The gene calls are TRBV27 and TRBJ2-2; no clear D gene. Deletions cut 2 bases from V and 7 bases from J, with 5 bases between. CDR1 MNHEY and CDR2 SMNVEV come from the germline V gene (reference sequence). CDR3 size: 12 residues. For the CDR3, the DNA is TGTGCCAGCAGTTTACACGGCGGGGAGCTGTTTTTT. Its translation: CASSLHGGELFF.

The chain combines TRBV6-1 with TRBJ1-1; TRBD1 might be the D (5 bases). CDR3 length: 13 amino acids. Between the trimmed V and J ends, which lost 6 bases and 5 bases, there was a span of 13 bases. Germline loops: CDR1 MNHNS, CDR2 SASEGT. The CDR3 DNA reads as TGTGCCAGCAGCACACGGGGGAGAACTGAAGCTTTCTTT. It encodes CASSTRGRTEAFF.

V is TRBV7-3 and J is TRBJ2-7; TRBD2 is a possible D gene (5 bases). The CDR3 contains 15 residues. V lost 2 bases and J 0 bases, leaving 11 bases between the germline ends. The V gene's germline CDR1 is SGHTA and CDR2 FQGTGA. The CDR3 region has the DNA TGTGCCAGCAGCTTAGAGGGAGCACCCTCCTACGAGCAGTACTTC. This encodes CASSLEGAPSYEQYF.

The chain combines TRBV9 with TRBJ1-1, with D perhaps matching TRBD1 (5 bases). Trimming removed 0 bases from V and 5 bases from J, with 14 bases in between. The length of the CDR3 is 15 residues. Germline lookup yields CDR1 SGDLS and CDR2 YYNGEE. The CDR3 DNA sequence: TGTGCCAGCAGCGTAGGAGGCCAGGGTAGGACTGAAGCTTTCTTT. It encodes CASSVGGQGRTEAFF.

The chain couples TRBV7-6 to TRBJ1-1, with TRBD1 as a possible D gene (5 bases). Germline V CDR1 and CDR2: SGHVS, FNYEAQ. V was cut by 1 base and J by 2 bases, with 14 bases left in between. This CDR3 spans 16 amino acids. The CDR3: CASSLEAGPANTEAFF. DNA of the CDR3: TGTGCCAGCAGCTTAGAGGCGGGGCCTGCAAACACTGAAGCTTTCTTT.

CDR3 sequence: CASSLDSYEQYF. CDR3 sequence (DNA): TGTGCCAGCAGCTTAGACAGCTACGAGCAGTACTTC. The chain couples TRBV11-2 to TRBJ2-7; no clear D gene. CDR1 is SGHAT, CDR2 FQNNGV, per germline. The CDR3 runs 12 residues. V lost 0 bases and J lost 3, with 3 bases in between.

On this clone itself: The same CDR3 also results from other DNA sequences found in this sample. This chain uses TRBV30 with TRBJ1-5; TRBD1 might be the D (5 bases). V gave up 3 bases and J gave up 3 bases, with 9 bases separating them. The CDR3 has 13 residues. Germline V gene sequence: CDR1 GTSNPN, CDR2 SVGIG (reference sequence). CDR3 DNA: TGTGCCTGGAGCGGAGGGACCAATCAGCCCCAGCATTTT. This encodes CAWSGGTNQPQHF.

J is TRBJ2-7 and V is TRBV30, with TRBD2 identical over 11 bases. The CDR3 runs to 16 residues. Germline V gives CDR1 GTSNPN, CDR2 SVGIG (reference sequence). V lost 3 bases to trimming and J lost 7 bases; unmatched junction nucleotides: 14. The CDR3 sequence: CAWSPGVAGGLGEQYF. CDR3 DNA: TGTGCCTGGAGCCCGGGGGTAGCGGGAGGGTTGGGGGAGCAGTACTTC.

The V gene is TRBV7-9, the J gene TRBJ1-1, with a possible D match to TRBD1 (5 bases). This CDR3 is 14 amino acids long. Germline-derived CDR1 and CDR2 are SEHNR and FQNEAQ (reference sequence). The germline V and J ends were trimmed by 5 bases and 0 bases, with 10 bases remaining between them. CDR3 in amino acids: CASSHRQMNTEAFF. The CDR3 bases are TGTGCCAGCAGCCACAGACAGATGAACACTGAAGCTTTCTTT.

CDR3 loop: CASSLGGDSRYHQETQYF. The CDR3 bases are TGTGCCAGCAGCTTAGGGGGGGATTCGCGGTACCACCAAGAGACCCAGTACTTC. This chain links TRBV7-6 with TRBJ2-5; D may be TRBD2 (6 bases). Germline CDR1 reads SGHVS; CDR2 reads FNYEAQ. V was shortened by 1 base and J by 0 bases, with 18 bases between the two germline ends. The CDR3 covers 18 residues.